This is a list of T cell receptor beta chains from one sample in a study of memory CD4+ T cells and cytomegalovirus serostatus. Produced via immunoSEQ multiplex PCR; TCRdb's table is partial and in-frame only. The table lists 45,000 to 65,000 clones, around 83% of them singletons, with roughly 2% in the top ten. Sequenced sample: memory CD4+ T cells from blood. All receptors come from an adult in good health and CMV-seropositive. Both conserved end residues are trimmed from each CDR3.

TRBV19 | ASSRQYGSGELF
TRBV25-1 | ASSAESGNQPQH
TRBV2 | ASSGGITNEKLF
TRBV2 | ASSEVTEQY
TRBV4-3 | ASSFRTSWGADTQY
TRBV25-1 | ASSRDSTNEKLF
TRBV4-2 | ASSQAWGGAGTTDTQY
TRBV4-3 | ASSQRTVGNTIY
TRBV18 | ASSPRLMNTEAF
TRBV27 | ASSLTGQGASFEAF
TRBV7-2 | ASSFGLAGVEQY
TRBV10-3 | ATSTANEQF
TRBV10-3 | AIGRLGSYEQY
TRBV28 | ASSRTSGRYEQF
TRBV10-3 | AISPGLAGGPVADTQY
TRBV7-3 | ASSPGGENGYT
TRBV5-1 | ASSLGQVAQETQY
TRBV28 | ASRPTTGESEQY
TRBV14 | ASSQDGGIGTDTQY
TRBV19 | ASSVQLAGGYNEQF
TRBV18 | ASSQGNTIY
TRBV2 | ASSGVRRMFNQPQH
TRBV11-2 | ASSSTYEQY
TRBV11-2 | ASSLGVGRETQY
TRBV6-5 | ASSYSTPPEQY
TRBV6-1 | ASRGGHQTEAF
TRBV6-1 | ASSNTEAF
TRBV29-1 | SVHSKNIQY
TRBV5-1 | ASSLGSTDYGYT
TRBV5-1 | ASSSTVDGYT
TRBV27 | ASRSWTSPTDTQY
TRBV7-9 | ASSSHPQGTQY
TRBV5-1 | ASSLPGSTDTQY
TRBV28 | ASRAGLAGVEQY
TRBV12-5 | ASGYRAFNQPQH
TRBV7-8 | ASSPREGLTLAF
TRBV28 | ASSLEGRGYTEAF
TRBV6-5 | AFRGYSLTDTQY
TRBV19 | ASSSRDLAAEQY
TRBV6-1 | ASSEDTGVDAF
TRBV18 | ASSPQKTGGGHEQY
TRBV11-3 | ASSTGLAGGTMKQF
TRBV6-5 | ASRTGSYGYT
TRBV19 | ASSPWGRGTEAF